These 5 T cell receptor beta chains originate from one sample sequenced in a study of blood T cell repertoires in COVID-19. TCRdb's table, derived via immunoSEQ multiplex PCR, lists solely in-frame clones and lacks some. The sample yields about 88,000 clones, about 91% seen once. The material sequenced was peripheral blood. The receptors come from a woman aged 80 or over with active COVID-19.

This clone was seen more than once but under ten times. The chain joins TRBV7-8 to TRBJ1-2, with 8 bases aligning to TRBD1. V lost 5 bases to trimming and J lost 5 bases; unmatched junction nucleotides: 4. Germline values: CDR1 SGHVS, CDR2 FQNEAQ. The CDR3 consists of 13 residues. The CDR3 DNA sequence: TGTGCCAGCAGCGTGGGACAGGCTTATGGCTACACCTTC. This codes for CASSVGQAYGYTF.

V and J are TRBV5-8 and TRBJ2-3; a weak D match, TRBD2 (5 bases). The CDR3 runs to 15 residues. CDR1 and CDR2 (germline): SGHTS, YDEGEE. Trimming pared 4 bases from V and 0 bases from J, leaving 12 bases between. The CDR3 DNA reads TGTGCCAGCAGCCGGACTGGTGGTAGCACAGATACGCAGTATTTT. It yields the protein CASSRTGGSTDTQYF.

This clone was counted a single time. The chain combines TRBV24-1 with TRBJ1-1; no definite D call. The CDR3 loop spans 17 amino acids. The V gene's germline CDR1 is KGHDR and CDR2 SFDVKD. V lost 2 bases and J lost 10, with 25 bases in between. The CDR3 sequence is CATSDSRRGLYGNVAFF. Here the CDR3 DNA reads TGTGCCACCAGTGATTCCCGGCGGGGTCTTTATGGTAATGTAGCTTTCTTT.

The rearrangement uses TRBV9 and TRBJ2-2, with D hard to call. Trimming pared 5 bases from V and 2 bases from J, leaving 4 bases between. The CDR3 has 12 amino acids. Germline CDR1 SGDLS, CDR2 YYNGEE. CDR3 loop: CASSLNTGELFF. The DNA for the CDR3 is TGTGCCAGCAGTCTTAACACCGGGGAGCTGTTTTTT.

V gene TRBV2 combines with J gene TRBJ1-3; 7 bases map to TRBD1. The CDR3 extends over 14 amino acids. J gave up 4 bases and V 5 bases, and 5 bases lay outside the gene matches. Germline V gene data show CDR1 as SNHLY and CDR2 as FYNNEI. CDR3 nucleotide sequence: TGTGCCAGCAGTCGGGACAGTGGAGGAAACACCATATATTTT. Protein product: CASSRDSGGNTIYF.